This is a list of T cell receptor beta chains from one sample in a study of cytomegalovirus exposure and HLA in healthy donors. Repertoires were generated with immunoSEQ multiplex PCR, while TCRdb's copy carries only in-frame clones and drops some. The table includes 110,000 or so clones, about 85% detected once. The source material was PBMCs. These receptors came from a man aged 18 to 30 in good health and CMV-seropositive. The CDR3 runs from the conserved cysteine through the conserved F or W. The D gene is left open where the match is weak. Only part of the rows carry a size: once, few, many, or a class if the clone is expanded.

D: TRBD1; V: TRBV6-1; size: .; J: TRBJ1-6; CDR3: CASRKTGGSSPLHF; DNA: TGTGCCAGCAGGAAAACAGGGGGCTCTTCACCCCTCCACTTT
D: .; V: TRBV28; size: .; J: TRBJ2-3; CDR3: CASGAVGTDTQYF; DNA: TGTGCCAGCGGAGCCGTCGGCACAGATACGCAGTATTTT
D: .; V: TRBV29-1; size: .; J: TRBJ2-5; CDR3: CSANPEWGLQETQYF; DNA: TGCAGCGCCAACCCGGAATGGGGACTCCAAGAGACCCAGTACTTC
D: .; V: TRBV7-9; size: .; J: TRBJ1-2; CDR3: CASSPEDGYTF; DNA: TGTGCCAGCAGCCCAGAAGATGGCTACACCTTC
D: TRBD1; V: TRBV11-2; size: once; J: TRBJ2-2; CDR3: CASSFLQGSPNTGELFF; DNA: TGTGCCAGCAGCTTTTTACAGGGGTCACCTAACACCGGGGAGCTGTTTTTT
D: .; V: TRBV9; size: .; J: TRBJ1-4; CDR3: CASSVEGRGEKLFF; DNA: TGTGCCAGCAGCGTAGAGGGGCGCGGAGAAAAACTGTTTTTT
D: TRBD1; V: TRBV19; size: .; J: TRBJ1-1; CDR3: CASGQGRGEAFF; DNA: TGTGCCAGTGGACAGGGGAGGGGTGAAGCTTTCTTT
D: .; V: TRBV5-4; size: .; J: TRBJ1-2; CDR3: CASSLAGADGGYTF; DNA: TGTGCCAGCAGCTTGGCAGGGGCGGACGGTGGCTACACCTTC
D: .; V: TRBV27; size: .; J: TRBJ2-1; CDR3: CAAGLSNWNEQFF; DNA: TGTGCCGCCGGGTTGTCAAATTGGAATGAGCAGTTCTTC
D: .; V: TRBV9; size: .; J: TRBJ1-3; CDR3: CASSVGGGSGNTIYF; DNA: TGTGCCAGCAGCGTAGGAGGGGGCTCTGGAAACACCATATATTTT
D: .; V: TRBV11-1; size: .; J: TRBJ1-3; CDR3: CASAAGFAGNTIYF; DNA: TGTGCCAGCGCGGCGGGCTTCGCTGGAAACACCATATATTTT
D: .; V: TRBV15; size: .; J: TRBJ2-5; CDR3: CATSLRDREWETQYF; DNA: TGTGCCACCAGCTTGCGGGATCGGGAATGGGAGACCCAGTACTTC
D: TRBD2; V: TRBV15; size: .; J: TRBJ2-1; CDR3: CATRLAGGNEQFF; DNA: TGTGCCACCCGACTAGCGGGGGGCAATGAGCAGTTCTTC
D: .; V: TRBV18; size: .; J: TRBJ1-1; CDR3: CASSRNSDSEAFF; DNA: TGTGCCAGCTCACGCAATTCGGACAGTGAAGCTTTCTTT
D: .; V: TRBV29-1; size: .; J: TRBJ2-3; CDR3: CSSWGDRSTDTQYF; DNA: TGCAGCTCCTGGGGGGACAGAAGCACAGATACGCAGTATTTT
D: .; V: TRBV4-1; size: .; J: TRBJ1-2; CDR3: CASSLSPRANYGYTF; DNA: TGCGCCAGCAGCCTCAGCCCTCGGGCTAACTATGGCTACACCTTC
D: TRBD1; V: TRBV14; size: .; J: TRBJ1-2; CDR3: CASSPRAGQGGRRIYGYTF; DNA: TGTGCCAGCAGCCCCCGAGCAGGACAGGGGGGCCGCCGAATCTATGGCTACACCTTC
D: .; V: TRBV10-2; size: .; J: TRBJ1-1; CDR3: CASTTATGSEAFF; DNA: TGCGCCAGCACCACTGCGACAGGCTCTGAAGCTTTCTTT
D: TRBD1; V: TRBV6-5; size: .; J: TRBJ1-5; CDR3: CASSPRGLAFQPQHF; DNA: TGTGCCAGCAGTCCCAGGGGGCTGGCGTTTCAGCCCCAGCATTTT
D: .; V: TRBV11-2; size: .; J: TRBJ2-7; CDR3: CASSQERVPEYEQYF; DNA: TGTGCCAGCAGCCAAGAGCGGGTCCCGGAATACGAGCAGTACTTC
D: TRBD1; V: TRBV28; size: .; J: TRBJ2-1; CDR3: CASRGPGQGIDEQFF; DNA: TGTGCCAGCAGGGGGCCGGGACAGGGGATTGATGAGCAGTTCTTC
D: TRBD2; V: TRBV7-2; size: .; J: TRBJ2-5; CDR3: CASSRSGEETQYF; DNA: TGTGCCAGCAGCCGTAGCGGGGAAGAGACCCAGTACTTC
D: TRBD1; V: TRBV5-6; size: .; J: TRBJ1-2; CDR3: CASSQGWTGGGYTF; DNA: TGTGCCAGCAGCCAAGGGTGGACAGGGGGTGGCTACACCTTC
D: .; V: TRBV9; size: .; J: TRBJ1-3; CDR3: CASSVGGGPAPGNTIYF; DNA: TGTGCCAGCAGCGTAGGTGGAGGGCCCGCGCCTGGAAACACCATATATTTT
D: TRBD2; V: TRBV5-1; size: .; J: TRBJ2-1; CDR3: CASSSVGLAGMNEQFF; DNA: TGCGCCAGCAGCTCAGTAGGACTAGCGGGGATGAATGAGCAGTTCTTC
D: .; V: TRBV4-1; size: .; J: TRBJ1-1; CDR3: CASSQGAFEAGLNTEAFF; DNA: TGCGCCAGCAGCCAAGGGGCCTTTGAAGCAGGACTAAACACTGAAGCTTTCTTT
D: .; V: TRBV4-2; size: .; J: TRBJ2-7; CDR3: CASSQERHGTYYEQYF; DNA: TGTGCCAGCAGCCAAGAGCGACACGGGACTTACTACGAGCAGTACTTC
D: TRBD2; V: TRBV7-9; size: once; J: TRBJ2-7; CDR3: CASSPGEGSYEQYF; DNA: TGTGCCAGCAGCCCCGGGGAGGGCTCCTACGAGCAGTACTTC
D: TRBD1; V: TRBV27; size: .; J: TRBJ1-6; CDR3: CASSPQGYSPLHF; DNA: TGTGCCAGCAGTCCACAGGGGTATTCACCCCTCCACTTT
D: .; V: TRBV11-2; size: few; J: TRBJ2-7; CDR3: CASSLSGQTYEQYF; DNA: TGTGCCAGCAGCTTATCCGGACAGACCTACGAGCAGTACTTC
D: TRBD2; V: TRBV25-1; size: .; J: TRBJ2-3; CDR3: CASSESSGGGGTDTQYF; DNA: TGTGCCAGCAGTGAGTCTAGCGGGGGGGGAGGCACAGATACGCAGTATTTT
D: .; V: TRBV7-9; size: .; J: TRBJ2-2; CDR3: CASSSANTGELFF; DNA: TGTGCCAGCAGCTCGGCGAACACCGGGGAGCTGTTTTTT
D: .; V: TRBV10-2; size: .; J: TRBJ1-2; CDR3: CASSVIDRNYGYTF; DNA: TGCGCCAGCAGTGTTATAGACAGAAACTATGGCTACACCTTC
D: .; V: TRBV7-8; size: .; J: TRBJ2-3; CDR3: CASSFLQGTDTQYF; DNA: TGTGCCAGCAGCTTTTTACAGGGAACAGATACGCAGTATTTT
D: TRBD1; V: TRBV5-8; size: .; J: TRBJ1-6; CDR3: CASSLGTGNSPLHF; DNA: TGTGCCAGCAGCTTAGGGACAGGAAATTCACCCCTCCACTTT
D: .; V: TRBV2; size: .; J: TRBJ1-6; CDR3: CAGSWSQGWNSPLHF; DNA: TGTGCCGGGTCGTGGAGCCAGGGTTGGAATTCACCCCTCCACTTT
D: .; V: TRBV5-6; size: .; J: TRBJ1-5; CDR3: CASSSWGVGQPQHF; DNA: TGTGCCAGCAGCTCTTGGGGGGTAGGGCAGCCCCAGCATTTT
D: .; V: TRBV30; size: .; J: TRBJ2-1; CDR3: CAWSVWRGEQFF; DNA: TGTGCCTGGAGTGTATGGCGAGGTGAGCAGTTCTTC
D: .; V: TRBV5-6; size: .; J: TRBJ2-4; CDR3: CASSSPGGAKNIQYF; DNA: TGTGCCAGCAGCTCCCCCGGGGGAGCCAAAAACATTCAGTACTTC
D: .; V: TRBV5-1; size: .; J: TRBJ2-5; CDR3: CASSPHGPGETQYF; DNA: TGCGCCAGCAGTCCACACGGCCCGGGAGAGACCCAGTACTTC
D: .; V: TRBV27; size: .; J: TRBJ2-3; CDR3: CASKGPLLGGDTQYF; DNA: TGTGCCAGCAAGGGTCCCCTCCTGGGGGGAGATACGCAGTATTTT